This entry lists 20 T cell receptor beta chains sequenced from one sample in a study of response to subunit inactivated influenza vaccine. TCRdb ran MiXCR on the RT-PCR reads and lists one entry per CDR3 protein. The sample contains under 800,000 distinct CDR3 sequences, about 14% of which appear only once. This specimen was PBMCs from blood, taken 14 to 15 days before vaccination. These receptors all come from a man in his fifties who received an inactivated influenza vaccine.

In DNA form, the CDR3 reads TGTGCCAGCAGTTTCAAAACTGAAGCTTTCTTT. Encoded protein: CASSFKTEAFF. The chain has TRBV28 and TRBJ1-1; D is unclear. The CDR3 extends over 11 amino acids. The V gene's germline CDR1 is MDHEN and CDR2 SYDVKM. V was trimmed by 3 bases and J by 5 bases, leaving 4 bases between them.

The chain has TRBV9 and TRBJ2-7, with 9 bases matching TRBD2. The V gene's germline CDR1 is SGDLS and CDR2 YYNGEE. Trimming at V came to 4 bases and at J to 3 bases, leaving 8 bases not matched to a gene. This CDR3 spans 15 amino acids. CDR3 amino acids: CASSPTGSGSYEQYF. CDR3 coding DNA: TGTGCCAGCAGCCCCACGGGTAGCGGGAGCTACGAGCAGTACTTC.

J is TRBJ2-5 and V is TRBV11-2, with TRBD2 identical over 8 bases. Germline V gives CDR1 SGHAT, CDR2 FQNNGV. The CDR3 runs to 16 residues. Germline trimming cut 6 bases from V and 5 bases from J; bases unmatched to any gene: 14. CDR3 DNA sequence: TGTGCCAGCAGAAACATCTTGGCGGGAGGACGGGAGACCCAGTACTTC. It yields the protein CASRNILAGGRETQYF.

The chain is built from TRBV7-2 and TRBJ1-4, with 7 bases that match TRBD1. Trimming took 5 bases from V and 6 from J; bases not matched to a gene: 9. CDR1 is SGHTA, CDR2 FQGNSA, per germline. The CDR3 length is 15 residues. The chain's CDR3 is CASSRGTVNYEKLFF. The CDR3 nucleotides are TGTGCCAGCAGCCGAGGGACAGTCAATTATGAAAAACTGTTTTTT.

The chain is built from TRBV18 and TRBJ2-3; no clear D. CDR1 and CDR2 (germline): KGHSH, LQKENI. The CDR3 has 14 residues. Deletions cut 2 bases from V and 2 bases from J, with 8 bases between. The CDR3: CASSPKSDTDTQYF. CDR3 nucleotide sequence: TGTGCCAGCTCACCAAAGTCGGACACAGATACGCAGTATTTT. Together with reference TRBV18 and TRBJ2-3, the CDR3 gives the full variable domain: NAGVMQNPRHLVRRRGQEARLRCSPMKGHSHVYWYRQLPEEGLKFMVYLQKENIIDESGMPKERFSAEFPKEGPSILRIQQVVRGDSAAYFCASSPKSDTDTQYFGPGTRLTVL.

There are many counts of this clonotype. The chain combines TRBV3-1 with TRBJ2-1; D ambiguous. The ends were cut back, 3 bases at V and 6 bases at J, with 6 bases in the middle. The CDR3 has 12 residues. Germline V lookup: CDR1 LGHDT, CDR2 YNNKEL (reference sequence). The CDR3 nucleotides read TGTGCCAGCAGCCAGTCGGGCAATGAGCAGTTCTTC. The encoded protein is CASSQSGNEQFF.

Remarks on this clonotype: One end of the junction is discordant with germline, which a read error may explain. The genes are TRBV9 and TRBJ2-2; possibly TRBD2 for D (6 bases). The CDR3 is made up of 11 amino acids. Germline CDR1 reads SGDLS; CDR2 reads YYNGEE. CDR3: CANSVDGGLFF. The CDR3 DNA sequence: TGTGCCAACAGCGTAGACGGGGGGCTGTTTTTT.

This clonotype was seen more than once but under ten times. J is TRBJ1-5 and V is TRBV27; D may be TRBD1 (6 bases). Deletions cut 3 bases from V and 9 bases from J, with 15 bases between. The germline V gene encodes CDR1 MNHEY and CDR2 SMNVEV (reference sequence). The CDR3 loop spans 14 amino acids. In DNA, the CDR3 is TGTGCCAGCAGTTTTGTCGGGGGGCGCGGGCCCCAGCATTTT. It encodes CASSFVGGRGPQHF.

The chain is built from TRBV7-2 and TRBJ2-7; 8 bases are a match to TRBD1. CDR1 and CDR2 (germline): SGHTA, FQGNSA. This CDR3 contains 15 residues. J was trimmed by 4 bases and V by 3 bases; bases with no gene match: 8. The CDR3 spells CASSFGQGEFYEQYF. The CDR3, as DNA: TGTGCCAGCAGCTTCGGACAGGGCGAATTTTACGAGCAGTACTTC.

This clonotype was observed a handful of times. The rearrangement joins TRBV7-2 to TRBJ2-5; 7 bases are a match to TRBD1. Germline values: CDR1 SGHTA, CDR2 FQGNSA. V trimming: 3 bases; J trimming: 0 bases; junction bases outside the gene matches: 4. There are 15 residues in the CDR3. CDR3: CASSLRGGYQETQYF. As DNA, the CDR3 is TGTGCCAGCAGCTTGAGAGGGGGCTACCAAGAGACCCAGTACTTC.

This clonotype was counted at least ten times. The chain links TRBV29-1 to TRBJ2-3; 8 positions match TRBD2. The germline V gene encodes CDR1 SQVTM and CDR2 ANQGSEA. The CDR3 length is 15 residues. The J segment lost 2 bases and the V segment lost 8 bases, leaving 12 bases of the junction unmatched. CDR3 residues: CSLAPLAETTDTQYF. The CDR3 coding sequence is TGCAGCCTCGCCCCACTAGCGGAGACCACAGATACGCAGTATTTT.

A note on this clonotype: Given a much more abundant clone one base away, this may be a read error. Since the CDR3 does not end with the conserved phenylalanine or tryptophan, this likely comes from a read error. The V gene is TRBV12-3 or TRBV12-4, the J gene TRBJ2-7; possible D gene TRBD2, 6 bases. The V end lost 6 bases, the J end lost 3 bases, and 9 bases lay between the germline ends. The CDR3 is 12 amino acids. CDR3 residues: CASRAGSYEQYY. The CDR3 coding sequence is TGTGCCAGCAGGGCGGGAAGCTACGAGCAGTACTAC.

The rearrangement uses TRBV4-1 and TRBJ2-3; 8 nucleotides align to TRBD2. The trim removed 3 bases at V and 4 bases at J, leaving 12 bases unmatched. The CDR3 has 17 residues. The germline V gene encodes CDR1 MGHRA and CDR2 YSYEKL. The CDR3 sequence: CASSHGAGTSRSDTQYF. The CDR3 DNA reads as TGCGCCAGCAGCCATGGGGCCGGGACTAGTCGCTCAGATACGCAGTATTTT.

The sample holds many counts of this clonotype. This sequence joins TRBV7-9 and TRBJ2-3, with 12 bases aligning to TRBD2. CDR3 length equals 16 residues. Germline V CDR1 and CDR2: SEHNR, FQNEAQ (reference sequence). V was pared by 4 bases and J by 4 bases, with 6 bases of the junction left unmatched. The CDR3 DNA follows: TGTGCCAGCAGCTCTCTAGCGGGAGGGCCTTCAGATACGCAGTATTTT. This translates into CASSSLAGGPSDTQYF.

The J gene is TRBJ2-7, the V gene TRBV7-9, with D possibly being TRBD1 or TRBD2 (5 bases each). The V and J ends lost 3 bases and 6 bases respectively, with 15 bases between them. This CDR3 spans 14 amino acids. CDR1 is SEHNR, CDR2 FQNEAQ, per germline (reference sequence). CDR3 in amino acids: CASSFRDPDREQYF. Written as DNA, the CDR3 is TGTGCCAGCAGCTTCCGGGACCCCGACCGCGAGCAGTACTTC.

The chain employs TRBV6-1 and TRBJ1-4; D is undetermined. The CDR3 sequence is 13 residues long. CDR1 MNHNS and CDR2 SASEGT come from the germline V gene. Trimming removed 6 bases from V and 2 bases from J, with 7 bases in between. CDR3 in DNA: TGTGCCAGCAGACAGCCGACTAATGAAAAACTGTTTTTT. Translation gives CASRQPTNEKLFF.

The rearrangement links TRBV5-1 to TRBJ2-2; 13 bases are shared with TRBD2. The J segment lost 5 bases and the V segment lost 0 bases, leaving 4 bases of the junction unmatched. Per germline, CDR1 SGHRS and CDR2 YFSETQ. The CDR3 totals 17 residues. CDR3 nucleotide sequence: TGCGCCAGCAGCTTGGGACTAGCGGGAGGAAAAACCGGGGAGCTGTTTTTT. This codes for CASSLGLAGGKTGELFF.

V is TRBV7-2 and J is TRBJ2-7, with D hard to call. Looked up from germline, CDR1 is SGHTA and CDR2 is FQGNSA. V shed 3 bases and J shed 5 bases, with 8 bases lying between them. The CDR3 has 12 amino acids. The CDR3 DNA is TGTGCCAGCAGCTTCGGAGTCCACGAGCAGTACTTC. The encoded protein is CASSFGVHEQYF.

This clonotype was observed at least ten times. V and J are TRBV4-1 and TRBJ2-1; 10 bases line up with TRBD2. The CDR3 totals 16 residues. The trim removed 1 base at V and 13 bases at J, leaving 13 bases unmatched. Germline V gene data show CDR1 as MGHRA and CDR2 as YSYEKL. CDR3 sequence (DNA): TGCGCCAGCAGCCAAGGCTCTAGCGGGGGTGACCTCCTTCAGTTCTTC. It specifies CASSQGSSGGDLLQFF.

This clonotype showed up many times. The gene calls are TRBV7-2 and TRBJ2-7; D remains ambiguous. The CDR3 covers 14 residues. V dropped 1 base and J dropped 2 bases, with 9 bases sitting between them. Germline V gives CDR1 SGHTA, CDR2 FQGNSA. This CDR3 reads CASSLERGTYEQYF. DNA of the CDR3: TGTGCCAGCAGCTTAGAGCGAGGAACCTACGAGCAGTACTTC.